This T cell receptor (beta chain) is drawn from a study of vaccination and CD4 T cells after COVID-19 (dated by TCRdb to between 2022 and 2023). For the wider study: Every convalescent patient had a positive nasal swab PCR test for SARS-CoV-2, with mild disease in nine or ten patients and severe disease in one. In the convalescent cohort there were six males and four females, among whom were two Hispanic individuals, seven Caucasians, two Asians and one multiracial person. Participants received two doses of either the Pfizer-BioNTech BNT162b2 vaccine (n=8) or the Moderna mRNA-1273 vaccine (n=2). Post-COVID blood samples from convalescent patients were collected a median of approximately 100 days after diagnosis, with a range of 35 to 161 days. Post-vaccine blood samples were taken a median of approximately 70 days after the second vaccine dose, with a range of roughly 14 to 250 days. For stimulating the cultures, overlapping spike peptide pools were used, derived from SARS-CoV-2 as well as from the common cold coronaviruses HCoV-NL63, HCoV-OC43 and HCoV-229E. Control cultures received a CEFX viral epitope pool as the positive control, an HIV-1 Nef peptide pool as the negative control, or no peptide. In around 9 COVID-19 convalescent patients and several infection-naive healthy vaccine recipients, researchers compared the spike-specific CD4+ TCR repertoire from before mRNA vaccination with the repertoire from after. The investigation overall reported the following: Of the vaccine-specific clones in convalescent patients, 304 of 307, or nearly all, reacted only to SARS-CoV-2 spike and did not cross-react with common cold coronaviruses. The study included relatively few convalescent patients and did not analyze early timepoints after natural infection. The median count of SARS-CoV-2-reactive clonotypes went up from under 25 after infection to more than 30 after vaccination, although the change was not significant. In convalescent patients, a median approximately 86% of post-vaccine SARS-CoV-2-reactive clones were detected only after vaccination, and vaccine-specific priming was suggested by this finding.

The CDR3 numbers 14 residues from cysteine through phenylalanine. Only the CDR3 DNA stays, 42 bases, in frame from base 1. CDR1 LNHNV and CDR2 YYDKDF are derived from the germline V gene (reference sequence). V is pared back by 6 bases and J by 2 bases, with 14 bases lying between the germline termini. Remarks on this clonotype: No antigen is known for it. Base qualities were left out, and no much larger clone turns up one base away.

The label giving this sample's treatment or condition can be read as: approximately 9-day PBMC culture with coronavirus spike peptide pools or control peptides (ViraFEST assay). The ViraFEST assay, used in the study, expanded antigen-specific T cells with peptide pools and then identified the expanded clonotypes through TCR sequencing. The positive SARS-CoV-2 PCR tests of the convalescent patients were dated from March to December 2020, before the Alpha, Beta and Delta variants emerged in the United States. Each well held 2 million to 2.5 million PBMCs cultured with roughly 10 ug/ml peptide pools in IMDM containing approximately 5% human AB serum and approximately 10 IU/ml IL-2. Half of the culture medium was replaced with fresh IL-2-containing medium on days 3 and 7. After around 11 days of culture, CD4+ T cells were isolated by negative selection with the EasySep CD4+ T cell isolation kit. Ficoll-Paque Plus gradient centrifugation was used to isolate PBMCs from whole blood, and the isolated PBMCs were then either used fresh or cryopreserved at -140C. Each culture condition was generally run in triplicate wells.

Preparation of the library involved PCR. TCR sequencing of DNA from cultured CD4+ T cells used the Oncomine TCR Beta short-read assay at the Johns Hopkins FTIC core. The QIAamp micro DNA kit was used to extract genomic DNA from the cultured CD4+ T cells. Oncomine TCR Beta libraries from cultured CD4+ T cells were pooled using unique dual indexes and sequenced on an Illumina iSeq 100. As for the original processing: Non-productive sequences were removed, and CDR3s that did not start with C, did not end with F or W, or were shorter than 7 amino acids were discarded. Antigen-specific clonotypes were identified with the MANAFEST web application by comparing peptide-stimulated wells with reference and other culture wells. For a clone to be called positive, the clone needed an FDR below 0.05, an odds ratio above 5, and a productive frequency above 0.1% in at least two of three replicate wells. Clonotypes that were significantly expanded in both SARS-CoV-2 spike wells and at least one common cold coronavirus spike condition were defined as cross-reactive. CDR3 homology was assessed with Levenshtein distances (stringdist) and unrooted phylogenetic trees (ape) in R version 3.6.1. TCRdb trimmed the raw reads at Q25, called clones with MiXCR and kept productive beta chains. Rows with a matching CDR3 protein are joined into one entry that keeps the most common DNA and genes. TCRdb, not the authors, supplied the V and J calls. This sample gives fewer than 3,500 distinct CDR3 sequences in total; 30% to 35% of them show up just once. In total, the top ten clones hold 50% to 75% of the sample.

The TCR sequence derives from a human donor who had recovered from COVID-19. The input for sequencing was CD4+ T cells from blood, cultured in vitro, taken after SARS-CoV-2 vaccination. Recombination connected TRBV15 to TRBJ2-7, with no confident D gene call. The CDR3 region has the sequence CATRGPGSAYEQYF. In nucleotide form, the sequence is TGTGCCACCAGAGGCCCCGGCAGCGCCTACGAGCAGTACTTC.